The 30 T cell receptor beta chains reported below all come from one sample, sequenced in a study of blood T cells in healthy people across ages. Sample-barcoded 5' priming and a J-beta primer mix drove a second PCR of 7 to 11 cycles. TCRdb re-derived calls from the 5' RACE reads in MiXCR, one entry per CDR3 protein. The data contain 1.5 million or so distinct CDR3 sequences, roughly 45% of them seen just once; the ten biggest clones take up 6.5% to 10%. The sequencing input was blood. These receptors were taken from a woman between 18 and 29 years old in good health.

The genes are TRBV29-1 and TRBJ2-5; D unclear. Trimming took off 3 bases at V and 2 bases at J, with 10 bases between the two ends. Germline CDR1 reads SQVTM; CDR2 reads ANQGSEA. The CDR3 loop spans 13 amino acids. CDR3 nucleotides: TGCAGCGTTGATAAATCTCAACAAGAGACCCAGTACTTC. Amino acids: CSVDKSQQETQYF.

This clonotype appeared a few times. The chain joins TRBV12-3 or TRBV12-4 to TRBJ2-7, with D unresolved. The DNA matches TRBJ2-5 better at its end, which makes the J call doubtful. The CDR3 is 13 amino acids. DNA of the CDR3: TGTGCCAGCAGCCTCACTACCGTGGAGACCCAGTACTTC. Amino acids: CASSLTTVETQYF.

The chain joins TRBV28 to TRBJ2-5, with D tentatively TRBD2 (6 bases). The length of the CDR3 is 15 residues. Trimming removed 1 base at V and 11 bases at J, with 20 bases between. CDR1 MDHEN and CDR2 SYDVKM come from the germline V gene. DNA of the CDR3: TGTGCCAGCAGTTTATCACTAGCTCTCTACAATGAGCAGTACTTC. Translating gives CASSLSLALYNEQYF.

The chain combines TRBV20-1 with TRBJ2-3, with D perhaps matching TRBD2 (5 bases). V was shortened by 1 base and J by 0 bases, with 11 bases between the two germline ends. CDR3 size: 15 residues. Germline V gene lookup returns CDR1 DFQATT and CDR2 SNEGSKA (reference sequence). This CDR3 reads CSARGRPPSTDTQYF. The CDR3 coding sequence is TGCAGTGCTAGAGGGAGGCCACCAAGCACAGATACGCAGTATTTT.

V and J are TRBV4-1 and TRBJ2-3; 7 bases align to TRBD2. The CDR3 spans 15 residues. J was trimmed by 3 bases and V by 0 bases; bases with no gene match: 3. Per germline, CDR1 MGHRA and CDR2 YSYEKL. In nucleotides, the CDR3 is TGCGCCAGCAGCCAAGAGACTAGCTCGACAGATACGCAGTATTTT. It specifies CASSQETSSTDTQYF.

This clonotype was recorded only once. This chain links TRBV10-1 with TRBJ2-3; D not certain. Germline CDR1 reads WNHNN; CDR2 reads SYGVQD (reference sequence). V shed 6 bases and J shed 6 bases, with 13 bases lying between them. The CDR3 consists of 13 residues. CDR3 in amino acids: CASRDWESDTQYF. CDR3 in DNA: TGCGCCAGCAGGGATTGGGAATCGGATACGCAGTATTTT.

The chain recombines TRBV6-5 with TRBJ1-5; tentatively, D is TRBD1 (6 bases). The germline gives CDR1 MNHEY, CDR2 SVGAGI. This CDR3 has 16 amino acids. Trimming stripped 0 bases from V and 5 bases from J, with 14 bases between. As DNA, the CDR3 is TGTGCCAGCAGTTACTCGAACAGGGCAGGGGATCAGCCCCAGCATTTT. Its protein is CASSYSNRAGDQPQHF.

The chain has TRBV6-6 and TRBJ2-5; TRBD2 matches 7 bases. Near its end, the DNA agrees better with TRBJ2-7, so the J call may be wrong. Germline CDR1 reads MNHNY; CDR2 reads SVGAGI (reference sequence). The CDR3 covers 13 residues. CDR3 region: CASLGGLPYEQYF. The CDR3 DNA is TGTGCCAGCCTGGGAGGGCTCCCCTACGAGCAGTACTTC.

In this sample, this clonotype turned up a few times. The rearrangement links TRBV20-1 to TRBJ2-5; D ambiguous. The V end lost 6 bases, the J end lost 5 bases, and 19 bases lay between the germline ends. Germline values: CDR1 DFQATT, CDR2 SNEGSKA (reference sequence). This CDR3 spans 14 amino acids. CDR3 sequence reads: CSAPTSGSMETQYF. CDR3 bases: TGCAGTGCGCCGACGTCGGGTAGTATGGAGACCCAGTACTTC.

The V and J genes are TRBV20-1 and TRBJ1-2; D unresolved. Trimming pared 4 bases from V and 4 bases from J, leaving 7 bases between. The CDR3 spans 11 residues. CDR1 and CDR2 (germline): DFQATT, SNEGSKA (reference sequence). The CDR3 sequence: CSANDRYGYTF. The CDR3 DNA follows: TGCAGTGCTAATGACCGCTATGGCTACACCTTC.

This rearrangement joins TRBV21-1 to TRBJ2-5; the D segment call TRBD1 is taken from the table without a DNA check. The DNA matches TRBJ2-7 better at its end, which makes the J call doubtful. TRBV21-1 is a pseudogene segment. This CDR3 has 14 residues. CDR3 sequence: CASSKRDTYYEQYF. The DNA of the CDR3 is TGTGCCAGCAGCAAACGGGACACGTACTACGAGCAGTACTTC.

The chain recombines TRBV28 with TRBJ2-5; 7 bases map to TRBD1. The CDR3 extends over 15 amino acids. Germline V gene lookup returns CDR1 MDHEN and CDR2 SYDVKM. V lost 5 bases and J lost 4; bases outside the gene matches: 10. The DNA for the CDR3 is TGTGCCAGCAGTCTAAGACAGGGTCCAGGAGAGACCCAGTACTTC. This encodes CASSLRQGPGETQYF.

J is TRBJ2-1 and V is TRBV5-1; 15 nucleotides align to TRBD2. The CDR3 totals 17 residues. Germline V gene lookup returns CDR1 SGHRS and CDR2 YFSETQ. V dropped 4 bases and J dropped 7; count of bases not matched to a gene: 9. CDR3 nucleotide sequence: TGCGCCAGCAGCCTAGGACTAGCGGGGGGGGCTTTGAATGAGCAGTTCTTC. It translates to CASSLGLAGGALNEQFF. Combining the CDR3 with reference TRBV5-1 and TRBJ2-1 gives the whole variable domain KAGVTQTPRYLIKTRGQQVTLSCSPISGHRSVSWYQQTPGQGLQFLFEYFSETQRNKGNFPGRFSGRQFSNSRSEMNVSTLELGDSALYLCASSLGLAGGALNEQFFGPGTRLTVL.

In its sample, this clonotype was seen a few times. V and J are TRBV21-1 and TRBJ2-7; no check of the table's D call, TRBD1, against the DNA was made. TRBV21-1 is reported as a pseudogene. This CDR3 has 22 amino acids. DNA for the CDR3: TGTGCCAGCAGCCAATCGACTTCAAAGTTATCTTCTTTGGGCGAGATCGAATACGAGCAGTACTTC. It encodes CASSQSTSKLSSLGEIEYEQYF.

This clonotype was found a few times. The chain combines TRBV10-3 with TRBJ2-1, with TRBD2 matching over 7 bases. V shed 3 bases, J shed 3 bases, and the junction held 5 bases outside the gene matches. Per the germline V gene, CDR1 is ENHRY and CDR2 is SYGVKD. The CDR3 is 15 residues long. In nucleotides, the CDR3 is TGTGCCATCAGTGAAGGGCTAGCGGTCTACAATGAGCAGTTCTTC. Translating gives CAISEGLAVYNEQFF.

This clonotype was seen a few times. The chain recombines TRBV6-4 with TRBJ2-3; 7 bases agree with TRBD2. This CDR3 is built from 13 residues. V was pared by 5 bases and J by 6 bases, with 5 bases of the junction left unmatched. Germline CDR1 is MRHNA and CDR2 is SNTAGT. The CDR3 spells CASSREAWDTQYF. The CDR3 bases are TGTGCCAGCAGTCGGGAGGCTTGGGATACGCAGTATTTT.

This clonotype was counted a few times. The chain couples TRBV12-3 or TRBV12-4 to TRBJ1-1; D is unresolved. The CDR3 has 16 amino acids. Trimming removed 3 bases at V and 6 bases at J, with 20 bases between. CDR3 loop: CASSFLTVGPGAEAFF. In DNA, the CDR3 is TGTGCCAGCAGTTTTTTGACGGTTGGTCCAGGCGCTGAAGCTTTCTTT.

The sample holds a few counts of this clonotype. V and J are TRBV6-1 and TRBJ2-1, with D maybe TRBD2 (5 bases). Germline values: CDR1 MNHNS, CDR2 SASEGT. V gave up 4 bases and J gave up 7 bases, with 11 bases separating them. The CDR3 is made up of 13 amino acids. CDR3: CASSGGQLNEQFF. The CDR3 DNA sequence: TGTGCCAGCAGTGGAGGGCAGTTGAATGAGCAGTTCTTC.

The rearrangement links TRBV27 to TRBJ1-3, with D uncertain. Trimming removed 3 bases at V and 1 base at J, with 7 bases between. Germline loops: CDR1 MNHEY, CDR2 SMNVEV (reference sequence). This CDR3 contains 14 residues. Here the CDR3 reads CASSLTSSGNTIYF. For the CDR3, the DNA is TGTGCCAGCAGTTTGACTAGTTCTGGAAACACCATATATTTT.

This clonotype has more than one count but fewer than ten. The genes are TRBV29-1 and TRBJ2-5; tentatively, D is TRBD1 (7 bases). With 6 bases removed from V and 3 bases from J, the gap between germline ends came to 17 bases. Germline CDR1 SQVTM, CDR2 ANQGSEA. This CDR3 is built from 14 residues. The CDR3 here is CSVEGRTGEETQYF. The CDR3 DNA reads TGCAGCGTGGAGGGGAGGACAGGAGAAGAGACCCAGTACTTC. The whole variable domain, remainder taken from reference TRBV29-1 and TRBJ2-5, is SAVISQKPSRDICQRGTSLTIQCQVDSQVTMMFWYRQQPGQSLTLIATANQGSEATYESGFVIDKFPISRPNLTFSTLTVSNMSPEDSSIYLCSVEGRTGEETQYFGPGTRLLVL.

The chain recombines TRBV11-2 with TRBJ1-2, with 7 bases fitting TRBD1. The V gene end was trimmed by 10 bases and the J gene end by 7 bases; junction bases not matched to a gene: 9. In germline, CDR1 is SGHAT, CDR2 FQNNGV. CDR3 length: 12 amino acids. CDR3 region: CATAGGWGGYTF. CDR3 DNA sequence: TGTGCCACCGCAGGGGGGTGGGGTGGCTACACCTTC.

CDR3 in amino acids: CASSPSTDSNQPQHF. The CDR3 coding sequence is TGTGCCAGCTCACCAAGCACAGATAGCAATCAGCCCCAGCATTTT. This chain uses TRBV18 with TRBJ1-5; the D is unclear. Trimming removed 2 bases from V and 0 bases from J, with 8 bases in between. This CDR3 is built from 15 residues. Germline values: CDR1 KGHSH, CDR2 LQKENI.

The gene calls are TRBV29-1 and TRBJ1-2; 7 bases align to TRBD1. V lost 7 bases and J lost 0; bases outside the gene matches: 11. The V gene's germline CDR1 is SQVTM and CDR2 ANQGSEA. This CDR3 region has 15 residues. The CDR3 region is CSAPSSGTANYGYTF. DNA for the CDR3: TGCAGCGCCCCCTCTTCCGGGACAGCTAACTATGGCTACACCTTC.

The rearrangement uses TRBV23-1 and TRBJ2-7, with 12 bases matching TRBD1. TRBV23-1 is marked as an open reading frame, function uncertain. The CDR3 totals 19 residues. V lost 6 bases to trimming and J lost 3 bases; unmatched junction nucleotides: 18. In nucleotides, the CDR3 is TGCGCCAGCAGGCCTATTGGGACAGGGGGCCTCACTCCTTACTACGAGCAGTACTTC. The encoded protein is CASRPIGTGGLTPYYEQYF.

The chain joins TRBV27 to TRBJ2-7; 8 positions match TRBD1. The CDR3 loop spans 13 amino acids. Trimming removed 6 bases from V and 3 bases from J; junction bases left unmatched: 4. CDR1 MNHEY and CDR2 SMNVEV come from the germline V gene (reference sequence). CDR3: CASRVGQGYEQYF. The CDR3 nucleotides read TGTGCCAGCAGAGTAGGACAGGGCTACGAGCAGTACTTC.

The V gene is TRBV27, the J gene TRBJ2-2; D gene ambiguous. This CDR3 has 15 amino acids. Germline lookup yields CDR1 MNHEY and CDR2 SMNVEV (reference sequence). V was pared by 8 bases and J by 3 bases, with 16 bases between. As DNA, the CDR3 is TGTGCCAGCTCCCCGCAGGCGGCGGACACCGGGGAGCTGTTTTTT. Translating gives CASSPQAADTGELFF.

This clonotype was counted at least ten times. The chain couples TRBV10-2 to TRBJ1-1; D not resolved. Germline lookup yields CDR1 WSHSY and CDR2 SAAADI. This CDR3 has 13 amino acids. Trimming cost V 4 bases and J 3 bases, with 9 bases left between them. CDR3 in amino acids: CASSVEEDTEAFF. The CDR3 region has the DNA TGCGCCAGCAGTGTAGAGGAGGACACTGAAGCTTTCTTT.

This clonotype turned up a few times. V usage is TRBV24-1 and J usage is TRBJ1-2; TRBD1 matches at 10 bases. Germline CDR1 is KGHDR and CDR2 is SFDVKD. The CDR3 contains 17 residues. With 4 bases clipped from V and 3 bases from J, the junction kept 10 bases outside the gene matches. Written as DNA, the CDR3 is TGTGCCACCAGTGACTCCCCGGGACAGGGGACGCACTATGGCTACACCTTC. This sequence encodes CATSDSPGQGTHYGYTF.

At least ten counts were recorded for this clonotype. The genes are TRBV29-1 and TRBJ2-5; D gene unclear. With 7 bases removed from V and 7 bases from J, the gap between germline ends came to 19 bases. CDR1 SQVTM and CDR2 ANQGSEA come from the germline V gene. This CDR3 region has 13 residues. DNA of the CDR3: TGCAGCGCCGTAGCCCGGAGTGATAGGACCCAGTACTTC. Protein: CSAVARSDRTQYF.

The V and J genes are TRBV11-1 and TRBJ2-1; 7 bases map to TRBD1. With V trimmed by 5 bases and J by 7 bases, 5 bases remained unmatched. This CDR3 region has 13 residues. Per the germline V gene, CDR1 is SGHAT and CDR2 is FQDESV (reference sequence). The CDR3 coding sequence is TGTGCCAGCAGCCCCCAGGGGGAAAATGAGCAGTTCTTC. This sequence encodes CASSPQGENEQFF.